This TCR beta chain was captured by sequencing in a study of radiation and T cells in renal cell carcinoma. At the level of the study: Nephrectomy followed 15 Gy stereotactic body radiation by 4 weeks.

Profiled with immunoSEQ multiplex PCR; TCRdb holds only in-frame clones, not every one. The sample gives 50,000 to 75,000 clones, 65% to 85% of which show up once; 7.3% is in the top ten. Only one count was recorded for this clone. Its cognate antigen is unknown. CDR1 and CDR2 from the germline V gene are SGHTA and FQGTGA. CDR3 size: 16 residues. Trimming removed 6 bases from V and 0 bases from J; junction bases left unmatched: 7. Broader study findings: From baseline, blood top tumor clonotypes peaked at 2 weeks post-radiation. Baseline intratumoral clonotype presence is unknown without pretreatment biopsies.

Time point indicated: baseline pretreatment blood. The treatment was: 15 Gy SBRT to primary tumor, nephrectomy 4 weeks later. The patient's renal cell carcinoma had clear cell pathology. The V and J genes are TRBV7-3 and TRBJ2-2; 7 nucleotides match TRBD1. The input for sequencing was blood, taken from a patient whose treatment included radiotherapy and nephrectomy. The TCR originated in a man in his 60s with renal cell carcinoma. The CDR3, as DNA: TGTGCCAGCAGAAAATCTACAGGGGCGAACACCGGGGAGCTGTTTTTT. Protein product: CASRKSTGANTGELFF.